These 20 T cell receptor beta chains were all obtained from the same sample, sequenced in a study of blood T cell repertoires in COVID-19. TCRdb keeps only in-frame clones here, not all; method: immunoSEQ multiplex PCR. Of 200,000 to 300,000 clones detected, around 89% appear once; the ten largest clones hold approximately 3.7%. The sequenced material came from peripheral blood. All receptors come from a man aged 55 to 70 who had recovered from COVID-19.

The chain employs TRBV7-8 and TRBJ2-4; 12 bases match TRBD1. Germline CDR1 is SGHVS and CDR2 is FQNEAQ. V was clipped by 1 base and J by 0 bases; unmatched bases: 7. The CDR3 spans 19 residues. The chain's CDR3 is CASSLGGDRGRLAKNIQYF. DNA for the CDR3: TGTGCCAGCAGCTTAGGAGGGGACAGGGGGCGCCTAGCCAAAAACATTCAGTACTTC.

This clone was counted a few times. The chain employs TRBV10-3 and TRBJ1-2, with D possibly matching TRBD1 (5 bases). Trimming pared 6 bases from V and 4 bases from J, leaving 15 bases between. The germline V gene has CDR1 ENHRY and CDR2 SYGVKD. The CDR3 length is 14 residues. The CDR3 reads CAIRAGESGYGYTF. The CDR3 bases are TGTGCCATCAGGGCGGGGGAGTCGGGCTATGGCTACACCTTC.

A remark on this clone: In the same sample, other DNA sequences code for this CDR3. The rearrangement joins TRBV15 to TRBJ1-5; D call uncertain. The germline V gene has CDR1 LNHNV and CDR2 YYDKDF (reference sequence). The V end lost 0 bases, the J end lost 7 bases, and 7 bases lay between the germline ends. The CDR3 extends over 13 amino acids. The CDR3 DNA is TGTGCCACCAGCAGAGATCGCGTGCAGCCCCAGCATTTT. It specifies CATSRDRVQPQHF.

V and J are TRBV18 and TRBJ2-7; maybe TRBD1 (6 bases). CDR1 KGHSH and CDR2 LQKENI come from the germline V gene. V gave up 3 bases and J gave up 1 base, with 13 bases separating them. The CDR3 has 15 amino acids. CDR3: CASSPGQKRSYEQYF. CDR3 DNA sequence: TGTGCCAGCTCACCTGGACAGAAAAGGTCCTACGAGCAGTACTTC.

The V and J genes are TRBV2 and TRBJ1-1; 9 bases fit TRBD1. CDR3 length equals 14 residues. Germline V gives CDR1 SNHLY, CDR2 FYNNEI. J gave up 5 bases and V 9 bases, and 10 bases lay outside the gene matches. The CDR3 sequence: CASRPGQGVTEAFF. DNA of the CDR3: TGTGCCAGTAGACCGGGACAGGGTGTGACTGAAGCTTTCTTT.

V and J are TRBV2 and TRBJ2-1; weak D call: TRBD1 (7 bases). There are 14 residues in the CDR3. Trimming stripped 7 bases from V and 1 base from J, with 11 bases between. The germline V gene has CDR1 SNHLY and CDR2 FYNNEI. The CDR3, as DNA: TGTGCCAGCACACCAGGGGGGTCCTACAATGAGCAGTTCTTC. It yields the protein CASTPGGSYNEQFF.

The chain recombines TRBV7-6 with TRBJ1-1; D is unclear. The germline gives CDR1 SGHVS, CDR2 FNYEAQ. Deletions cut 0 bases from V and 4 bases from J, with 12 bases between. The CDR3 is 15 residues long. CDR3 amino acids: CASSLALGLSTEAFF. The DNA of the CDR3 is TGTGCCAGCAGCTTAGCCCTGGGCCTCTCCACTGAAGCTTTCTTT.

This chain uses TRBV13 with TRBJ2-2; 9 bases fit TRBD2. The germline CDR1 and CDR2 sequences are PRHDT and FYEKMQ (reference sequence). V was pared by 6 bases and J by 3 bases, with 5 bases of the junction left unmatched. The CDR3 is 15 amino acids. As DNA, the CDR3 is TGTGCCAGCAGGGATAGCGGGGGAGACACCGGGGAGCTGTTTTTT. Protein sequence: CASRDSGGDTGELFF.

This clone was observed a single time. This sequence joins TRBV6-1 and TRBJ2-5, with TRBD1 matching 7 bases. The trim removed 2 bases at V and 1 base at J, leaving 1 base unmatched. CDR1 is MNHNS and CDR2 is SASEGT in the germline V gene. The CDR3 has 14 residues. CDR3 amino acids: CASSESGGQETQYF. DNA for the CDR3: TGTGCCAGCAGTGAATCAGGGGGCCAAGAGACCCAGTACTTC.

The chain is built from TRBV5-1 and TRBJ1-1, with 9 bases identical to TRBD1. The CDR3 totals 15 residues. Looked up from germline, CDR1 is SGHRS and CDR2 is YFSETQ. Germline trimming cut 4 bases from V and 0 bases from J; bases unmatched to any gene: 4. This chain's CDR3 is CASSVTGGVNTEAFF. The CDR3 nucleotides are TGCGCCAGCAGCGTGACAGGGGGAGTGAACACTGAAGCTTTCTTT.

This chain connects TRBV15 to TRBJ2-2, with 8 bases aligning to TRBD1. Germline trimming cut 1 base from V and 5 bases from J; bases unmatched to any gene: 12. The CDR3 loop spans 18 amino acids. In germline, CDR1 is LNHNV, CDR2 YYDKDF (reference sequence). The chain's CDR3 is CATSRAYDTDRGTGELFF. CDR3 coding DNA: TGTGCCACCAGCAGAGCTTACGATACAGACAGGGGTACCGGGGAGCTGTTTTTT.

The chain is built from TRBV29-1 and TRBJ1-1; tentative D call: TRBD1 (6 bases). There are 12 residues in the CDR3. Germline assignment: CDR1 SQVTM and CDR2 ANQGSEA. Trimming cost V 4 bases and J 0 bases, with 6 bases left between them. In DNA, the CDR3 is TGCAGCGTTGGGACAGTGAACACTGAAGCTTTCTTT. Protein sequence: CSVGTVNTEAFF.

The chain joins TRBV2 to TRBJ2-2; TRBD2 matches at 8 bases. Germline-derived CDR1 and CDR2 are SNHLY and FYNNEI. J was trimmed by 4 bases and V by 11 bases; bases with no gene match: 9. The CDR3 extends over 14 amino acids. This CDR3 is CAGSRGGGTGELFF. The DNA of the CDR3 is TGTGCCGGGAGTCGGGGGGGAGGCACCGGGGAGCTGTTTTTT.

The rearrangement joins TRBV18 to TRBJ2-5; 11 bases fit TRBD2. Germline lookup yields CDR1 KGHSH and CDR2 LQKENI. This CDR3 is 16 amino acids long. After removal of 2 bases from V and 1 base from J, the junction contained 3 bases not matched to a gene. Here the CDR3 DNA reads TGTGCCAGCTCACCATTACTAGCGGGGGTCCAAGAGACCCAGTACTTC. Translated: CASSPLLAGVQETQYF. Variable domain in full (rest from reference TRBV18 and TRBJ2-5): NAGVMQNPRHLVRRRGQEARLRCSPMKGHSHVYWYRQLPEEGLKFMVYLQKENIIDESGMPKERFSAEFPKEGPSILRIQQVVRGDSAAYFCASSPLLAGVQETQYFGPGTRLLVL.

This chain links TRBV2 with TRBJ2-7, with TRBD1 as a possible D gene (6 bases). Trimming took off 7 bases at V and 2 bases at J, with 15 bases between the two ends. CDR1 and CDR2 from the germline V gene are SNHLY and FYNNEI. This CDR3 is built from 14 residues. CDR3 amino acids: CASKQGQGTYEQYF. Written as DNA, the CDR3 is TGTGCCAGCAAACAGGGCCAGGGGACCTACGAGCAGTACTTC.

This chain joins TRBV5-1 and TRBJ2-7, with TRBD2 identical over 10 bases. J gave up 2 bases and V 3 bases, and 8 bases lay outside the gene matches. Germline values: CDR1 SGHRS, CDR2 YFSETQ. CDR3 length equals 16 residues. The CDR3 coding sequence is TGCGCCAGCAGCTGGTCTAGCGGGGGAATCACCTACGAGCAGTACTTC. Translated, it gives CASSWSSGGITYEQYF.

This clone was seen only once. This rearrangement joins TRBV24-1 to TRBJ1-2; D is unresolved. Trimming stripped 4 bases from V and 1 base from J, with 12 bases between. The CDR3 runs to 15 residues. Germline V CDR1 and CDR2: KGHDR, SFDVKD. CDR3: CATSDGSLFNYGYTF. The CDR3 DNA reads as TGTGCCACCAGTGACGGGAGTCTCTTTAACTATGGCTACACCTTC.

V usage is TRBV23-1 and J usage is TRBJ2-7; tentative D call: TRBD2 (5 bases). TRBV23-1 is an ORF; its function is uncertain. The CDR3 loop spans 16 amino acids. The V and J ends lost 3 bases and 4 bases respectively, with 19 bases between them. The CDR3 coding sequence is TGCGCCAGCAGTCATACCGGACTCCCAAATACTTACGAGCAGTACTTC. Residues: CASSHTGLPNTYEQYF.

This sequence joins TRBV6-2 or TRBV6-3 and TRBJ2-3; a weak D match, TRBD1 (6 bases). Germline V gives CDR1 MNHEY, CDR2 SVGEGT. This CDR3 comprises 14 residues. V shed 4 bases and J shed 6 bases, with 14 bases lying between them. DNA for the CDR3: TGTGCCAGCAGTTCCGGACAGCCCTCCGATACGCAGTATTTT. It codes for CASSSGQPSDTQYF.

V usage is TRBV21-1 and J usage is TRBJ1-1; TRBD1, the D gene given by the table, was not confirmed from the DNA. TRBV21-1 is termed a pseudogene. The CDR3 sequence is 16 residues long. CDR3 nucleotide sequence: TGTGCCAGCAGCAAAGCGGGTGTACAGGGATCCTCTGAAGCTTTCTTT. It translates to CASSKAGVQGSSEAFF.